This TCR beta chain was retrieved from a study of blood T cell repertoires in COVID-19. Background on the study: Some COVID-19 samples were acute and others convalescent; all came from the United States, Italy and Spain. T cells, B-cell-depleted T cells, or PBMCs provided the cDNA or gDNA that served as material.

V was shortened by 4 bases and J by 5 bases, with 18 bases between the two germline ends. Per germline, CDR1 SQVTM and CDR2 ANQGSEA. The CDR3 totals 14 residues. Authors' analysis steps: Nucleated cell number was recorded as an estimate derived from reference gene primer amplification. Measured with immunoSEQ multiplex PCR; TCRdb has only the in-frame clones, and not every one. V and J calls and clone size follow that table, whereas D and trimming were derived from the DNA. The table records some 210,000 clones, approximately 78% of them present only once. This TCR was recovered from a woman aged 40 to 55 with acute or convalescent COVID-19. Material: peripheral blood. The rearrangement joins TRBV29-1 to TRBJ2-7; tentative D call: TRBD1 (6 bases). The CDR3 DNA is TGCAGCGTTGCTGTTCTAGGGACAATGGACGAGCAGTACTTC. Translation gives CSVAVLGTMDEQYF.